What follows are 14 T cell receptor beta chains derived from one specimen sequenced in a study of blood T cell dynamics during melanoma immunotherapy. The time point: pre-treatment baseline. Libraries were prepared by immunoSEQ multiplex PCR; TCRdb keeps only in-frame clonotypes and omits some of them. This table has about 8,500 clones, about 80% appearing once. Sequenced here: blood, sampled from a patient treated with checkpoint blockade. These receptors all come from a human donor with melanoma.

The gene calls are TRBV5-4 and TRBJ2-2; tentatively, D is TRBD2 (5 bases). Germline loops: CDR1 SGHNT, CDR2 YYREEE (reference sequence). V lost 0 bases, J lost 0 bases, and 6 bases lay in between. This CDR3 has 15 amino acids. CDR3 sequence (DNA): TGTGCCAGCAGCTTGGGAGCGGCGAACACCGGGGAGCTGTTTTTT. It specifies CASSLGAANTGELFF.

CDR3 nucleotides: TGTGCCAGCAGTGACCAGGGCGGGAGAGGGTCCTACGAGCAGTACTTC. Residues: CASSDQGGRGSYEQYF. The V and J genes are TRBV6-1 and TRBJ2-7, with 7 bases that match TRBD2. The CDR3 contains 16 residues. Looked up from germline, CDR1 is MNHNS and CDR2 is SASEGT. V trimming: 3 bases; J trimming: 1 base; junction bases outside the gene matches: 9.

The chain joins TRBV6-6 to TRBJ2-1, with D perhaps matching TRBD1 or TRBD2 (5 bases each). CDR3 length equals 15 residues. The V end was cut by 7 bases, the J end by 6 bases, with 19 bases between. Looked up from germline, CDR1 is MNHNY and CDR2 is SVGAGI (reference sequence). This chain's CDR3 is CASTLAAGTFNEQFF. CDR3 DNA sequence: TGTGCCAGCACCCTGGCTGCAGGGACCTTCAATGAGCAGTTCTTC.

The V and J genes are TRBV5-1 and TRBJ2-2, with a possible D match to TRBD1 (5 bases). Trimming pared 0 bases from V and 3 bases from J, leaving 6 bases between. CDR3 length: 14 residues. Germline CDR1 and CDR2: SGHRS and YFSETQ. The CDR3 DNA reads as TGCGCCAGCAGCTTGGTGGGGCACACCGGGGAGCTGTTTTTT. This gives the protein CASSLVGHTGELFF.

This chain links TRBV6-1 with TRBJ2-3; D unresolved. The length of the CDR3 is 11 residues. Trimming cost V 0 bases and J 5 bases, with 0 bases left between them. Germline CDR1 MNHNS, CDR2 SASEGT. CDR3 in amino acids: CASSEADTQYF. CDR3 coding DNA: TGTGCCAGCAGTGAAGCAGATACGCAGTATTTT.

CDR3 region: CASSMTSATGELFF. The CDR3 coding sequence is TGTGCCAGCAGCATGACTAGTGCCACCGGGGAGCTGTTTTTT. The chain employs TRBV7-2 and TRBJ2-2, with a tentative D call TRBD2 (6 bases). Germline V gene lookup returns CDR1 SGHTA and CDR2 FQGNSA. The V and J ends lost 5 bases and 4 bases respectively, with 11 bases between them. The CDR3 is 14 residues long.

The chain has TRBV28 and TRBJ2-7; D not certain. CDR1 MDHEN and CDR2 SYDVKM come from the germline V gene. V was clipped by 7 bases and J by 0 bases, with 7 bases between them. This CDR3 has 12 residues. The CDR3 region has the DNA TGTGCCAGCACTTCCGGCTCCTACGAGCAGTACTTC. Residues: CASTSGSYEQYF.

This chain uses TRBV7-2 with TRBJ1-5; D is perhaps TRBD1 (6 bases). CDR1 is SGHTA and CDR2 is FQGNSA in the germline V gene. The CDR3 covers 14 residues. V lost 5 bases and J lost 4, with 12 bases in between. In DNA form, the CDR3 reads TGTGCCAGCAGCGCCGGGACACTAAATCAGCCCCAGCATTTT. Its translation is CASSAGTLNQPQHF.

The chain joins TRBV28 to TRBJ2-3; no clear D. V gave up 3 bases and J gave up 3 bases, with 1 base separating them. Germline V gene data show CDR1 as MDHEN and CDR2 as SYDVKM. The CDR3 consists of 11 residues. Here the CDR3 reads CASSLTDTQYF. The CDR3 DNA is TGTGCCAGCAGTTTGACAGATACGCAGTATTTT.

V gene TRBV5-4 combines with J gene TRBJ2-1; the D gene could be TRBD1 or TRBD2 (5 bases each). The length of the CDR3 is 13 residues. V dropped 0 bases and J dropped 5 bases, with 6 bases sitting between them. Germline V lookup: CDR1 SGHNT, CDR2 YYREEE (reference sequence). The CDR3, as DNA: TGTGCCAGCAGCTTGGCGGGGCACAATGAGCAGTTCTTC. Translating gives CASSLAGHNEQFF.

This clone was observed a few times. The V gene is TRBV5-1, the J gene TRBJ1-1; D is ambiguous. Looked up from germline, CDR1 is SGHRS and CDR2 is YFSETQ. The CDR3 is 15 residues long. Trimming stripped 0 bases from V and 2 bases from J, with 11 bases between. In DNA, the CDR3 is TGCGCCAGCAGCTTGGGAACCCCACCCAACACTGAAGCTTTCTTT. It is translated as CASSLGTPPNTEAFF.

The sample holds a few counts of this clone. The V gene is TRBV2, the J gene TRBJ1-6; D is unclear. Germline V CDR1 and CDR2: SNHLY, FYNNEI. V lost 1 base and J lost 10, with 2 bases in between. This CDR3 spans 11 amino acids. This chain's CDR3 is CASSEESPLHF. The CDR3 nucleotides are TGTGCCAGCAGTGAAGAATCACCCCTCCACTTT. Together with reference TRBV2 and TRBJ1-6, the CDR3 gives the full variable domain: EPEVTQTPSHQVTQMGQEVILRCVPISNHLYFYWYRQILGQKVEFLVSFYNNEISEKSEIFDDQFSVERPDGSNFTLKIRSTKLEDSAMYFCASSEESPLHFGNGTRLTVT.

This sequence joins TRBV7-9 and TRBJ2-5, with D uncertain. Looked up from germline, CDR1 is SEHNR and CDR2 is FQNEAQ (reference sequence). The CDR3 contains 16 residues. The ends were cut back, 0 bases at V and 1 base at J, with 12 bases in the middle. This CDR3 is CASSLAPIGIQETQYF. The CDR3 DNA reads TGTGCCAGCAGCTTAGCGCCTATAGGGATCCAAGAGACCCAGTACTTC.

The chain recombines TRBV30 with TRBJ2-6; D gene uncertain. Deletions cut 5 bases from V and 0 bases from J, with 5 bases between. The CDR3 is 13 residues long. The germline V gene has CDR1 GTSNPN and CDR2 SVGIG (reference sequence). CDR3 sequence: CAWQASGANVLTF. The DNA for the CDR3 is TGTGCCTGGCAAGCCTCTGGGGCCAACGTCCTGACTTTC. The variable domain in full, with the rest retrieved from reference TRBV30 and TRBJ2-6, is SQTIHQWPATLVQPVGSPLSLECTVEGTSNPNLYWYRQAAGRGLQLLFYSVGIGQISSEVPQNLSASRPQDRQFILSSKKLLLSDSGFYLCAWQASGANVLTFGAGSRLTVL.